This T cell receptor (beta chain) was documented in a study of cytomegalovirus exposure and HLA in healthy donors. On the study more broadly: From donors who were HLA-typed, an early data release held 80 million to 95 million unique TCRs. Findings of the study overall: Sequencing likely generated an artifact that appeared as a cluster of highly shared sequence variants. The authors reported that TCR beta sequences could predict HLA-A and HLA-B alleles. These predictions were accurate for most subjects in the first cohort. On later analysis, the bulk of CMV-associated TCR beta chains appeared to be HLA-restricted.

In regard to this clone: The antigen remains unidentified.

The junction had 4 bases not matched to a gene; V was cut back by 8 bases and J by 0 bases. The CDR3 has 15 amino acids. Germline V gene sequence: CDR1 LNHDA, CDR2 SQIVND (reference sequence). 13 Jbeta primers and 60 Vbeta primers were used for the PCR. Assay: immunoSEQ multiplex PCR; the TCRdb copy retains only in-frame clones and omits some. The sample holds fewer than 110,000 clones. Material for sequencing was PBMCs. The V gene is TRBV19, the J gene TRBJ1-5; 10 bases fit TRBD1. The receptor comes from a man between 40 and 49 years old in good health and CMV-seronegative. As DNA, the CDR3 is TGTGCCAGTGAGGACAGGGGGAATAGCAATCAGCCCCAGCATTTT. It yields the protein CASEDRGNSNQPQHF.